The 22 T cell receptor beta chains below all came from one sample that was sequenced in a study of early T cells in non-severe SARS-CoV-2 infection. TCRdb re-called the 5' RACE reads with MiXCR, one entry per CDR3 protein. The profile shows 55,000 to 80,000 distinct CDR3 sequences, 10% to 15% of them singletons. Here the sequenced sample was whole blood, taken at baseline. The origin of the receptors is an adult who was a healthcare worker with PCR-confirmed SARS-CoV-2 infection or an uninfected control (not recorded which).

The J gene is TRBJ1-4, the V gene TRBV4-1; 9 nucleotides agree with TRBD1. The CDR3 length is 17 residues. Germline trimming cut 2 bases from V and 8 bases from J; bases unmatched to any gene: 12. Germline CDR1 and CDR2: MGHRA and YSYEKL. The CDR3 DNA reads TGCGCCAGCAGCCAACCCTTCCGGAGACAGGGGGAAGAAAAACTGTTTTTT. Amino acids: CASSQPFRRQGEEKLFF.

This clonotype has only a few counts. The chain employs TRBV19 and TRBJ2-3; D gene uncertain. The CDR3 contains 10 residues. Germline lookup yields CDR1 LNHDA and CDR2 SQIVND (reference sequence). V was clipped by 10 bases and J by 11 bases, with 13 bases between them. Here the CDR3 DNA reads TGTGCCACCCCCGGATACGGGCAGTATTTT. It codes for CATPGYGQYF.

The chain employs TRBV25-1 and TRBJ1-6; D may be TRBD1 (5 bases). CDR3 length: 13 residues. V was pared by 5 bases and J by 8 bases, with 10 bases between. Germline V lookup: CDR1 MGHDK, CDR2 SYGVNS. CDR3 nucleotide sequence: TGTGCCAGCAGTAACCTGGGGGATTCACCCCTCCACTTT. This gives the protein CASSNLGDSPLHF.

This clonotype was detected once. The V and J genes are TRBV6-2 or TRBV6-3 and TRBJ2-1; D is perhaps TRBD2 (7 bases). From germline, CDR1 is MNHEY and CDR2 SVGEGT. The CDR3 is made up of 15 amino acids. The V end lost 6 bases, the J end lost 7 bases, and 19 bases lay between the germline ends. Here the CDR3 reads CASSDGRGLQNEQFF. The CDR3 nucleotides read TGTGCCAGCAGCGACGGGCGGGGGCTTCAGAATGAGCAGTTCTTC.

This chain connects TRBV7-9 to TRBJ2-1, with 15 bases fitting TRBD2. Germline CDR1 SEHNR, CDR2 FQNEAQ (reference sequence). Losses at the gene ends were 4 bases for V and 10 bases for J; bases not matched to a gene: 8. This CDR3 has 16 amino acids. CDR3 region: CASSSRTSGRVREQFF. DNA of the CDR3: TGTGCCAGCAGCTCCCGGACTAGCGGGAGGGTAAGAGAGCAGTTCTTC.

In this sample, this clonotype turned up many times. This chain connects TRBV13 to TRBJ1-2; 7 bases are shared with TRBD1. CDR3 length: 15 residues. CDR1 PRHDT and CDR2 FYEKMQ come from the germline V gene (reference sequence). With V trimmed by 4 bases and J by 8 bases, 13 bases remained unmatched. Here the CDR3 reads CASSSALTGRGGYTF. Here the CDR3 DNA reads TGTGCCAGCAGCTCAGCCCTGACAGGGAGGGGAGGCTACACCTTC.

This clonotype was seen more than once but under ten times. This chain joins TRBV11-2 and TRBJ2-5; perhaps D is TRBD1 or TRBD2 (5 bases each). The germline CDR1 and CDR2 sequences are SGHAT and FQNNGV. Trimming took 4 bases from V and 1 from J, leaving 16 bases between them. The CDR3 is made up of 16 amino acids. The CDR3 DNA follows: TGTGCCAGCAGCTCTCGCCCGGGGACCTCCCAAGAGACCCAGTACTTC. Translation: CASSSRPGTSQETQYF.

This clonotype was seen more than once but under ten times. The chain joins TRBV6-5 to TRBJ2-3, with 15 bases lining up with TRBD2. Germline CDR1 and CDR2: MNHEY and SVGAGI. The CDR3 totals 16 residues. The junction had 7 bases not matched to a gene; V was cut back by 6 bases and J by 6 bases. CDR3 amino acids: CASSLGLAGGQDTQYF. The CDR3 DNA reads TGTGCCAGCAGCCTCGGACTAGCGGGGGGGCAGGATACGCAGTATTTT.

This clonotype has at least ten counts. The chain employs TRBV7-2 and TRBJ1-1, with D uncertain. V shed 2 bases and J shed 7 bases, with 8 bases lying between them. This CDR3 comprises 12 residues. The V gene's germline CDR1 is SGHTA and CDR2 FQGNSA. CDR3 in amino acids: CASSLYAGEAFF. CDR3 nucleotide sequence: TGTGCCAGCAGCTTATACGCCGGTGAAGCTTTCTTT. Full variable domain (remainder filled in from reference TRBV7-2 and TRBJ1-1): GAGVSQSPSNKVTEKGKDVELRCDPISGHTALYWYRQSLGQGLEFLIYFQGNSAPDKSGLPSDRFSAERTGGSVSTLTIQRTQQEDSAVYLCASSLYAGEAFFGQGTRLTVV.

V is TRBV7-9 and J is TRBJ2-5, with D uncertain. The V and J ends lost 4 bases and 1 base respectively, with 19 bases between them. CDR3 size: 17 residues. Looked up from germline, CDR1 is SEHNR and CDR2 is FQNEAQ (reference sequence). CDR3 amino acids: CASSYFPPKPTQETQYF. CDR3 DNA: TGTGCCAGCAGCTATTTTCCCCCTAAACCGACCCAAGAGACCCAGTACTTC.

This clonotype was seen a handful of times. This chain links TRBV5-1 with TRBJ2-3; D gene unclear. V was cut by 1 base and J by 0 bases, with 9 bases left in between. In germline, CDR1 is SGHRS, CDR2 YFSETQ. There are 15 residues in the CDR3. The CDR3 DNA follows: TGCGCCAGCAGCTTGACAGCCACTAGCACAGATACGCAGTATTTT. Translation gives CASSLTATSTDTQYF.

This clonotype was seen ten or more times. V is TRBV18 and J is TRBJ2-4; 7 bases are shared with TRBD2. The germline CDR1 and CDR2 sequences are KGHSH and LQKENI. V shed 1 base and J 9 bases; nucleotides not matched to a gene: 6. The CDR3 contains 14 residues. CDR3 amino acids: CASSPQRDGGIQYF. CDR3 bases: TGTGCCAGCTCACCACAGCGGGACGGTGGCATTCAGTACTTC.

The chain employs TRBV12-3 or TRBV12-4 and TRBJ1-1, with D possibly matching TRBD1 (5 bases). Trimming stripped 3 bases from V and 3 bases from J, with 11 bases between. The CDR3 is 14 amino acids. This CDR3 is CASSFQGPDTEAFF. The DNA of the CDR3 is TGTGCCAGCAGTTTTCAGGGCCCGGACACTGAAGCTTTCTTT.

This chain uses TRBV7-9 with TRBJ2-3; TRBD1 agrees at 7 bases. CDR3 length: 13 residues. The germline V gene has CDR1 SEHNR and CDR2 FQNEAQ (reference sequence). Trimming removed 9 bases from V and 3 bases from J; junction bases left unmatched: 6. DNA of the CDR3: TGTGCCAGTCGGAACAGGGGAACAGATACGCAGTATTTT. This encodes CASRNRGTDTQYF. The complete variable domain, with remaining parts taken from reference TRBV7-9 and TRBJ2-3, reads DTGVSQNPRHKITKRGQNVTFRCDPISEHNRLYWYRQTLGQGPEFLTYFQNEAQLEKSRLLSDRFSAERPKGSFSTLEIQRTEQGDSAMYLCASRNRGTDTQYFGPGTRLTVL.

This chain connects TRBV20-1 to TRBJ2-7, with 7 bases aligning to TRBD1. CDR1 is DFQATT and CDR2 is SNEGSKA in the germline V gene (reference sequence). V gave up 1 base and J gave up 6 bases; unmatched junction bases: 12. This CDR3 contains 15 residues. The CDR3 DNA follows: TGCAGTGCTAGAGGACAGGGTCCTTTGCCGGGCGAGCAGTACTTC. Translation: CSARGQGPLPGEQYF.

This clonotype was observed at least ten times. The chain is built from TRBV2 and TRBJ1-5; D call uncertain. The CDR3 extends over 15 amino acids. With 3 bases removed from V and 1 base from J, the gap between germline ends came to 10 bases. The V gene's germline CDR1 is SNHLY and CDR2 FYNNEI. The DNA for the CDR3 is TGTGCCAGCAGTGAGGGAGAGACGAGCAATCAGCCCCAGCATTTT. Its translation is CASSEGETSNQPQHF.

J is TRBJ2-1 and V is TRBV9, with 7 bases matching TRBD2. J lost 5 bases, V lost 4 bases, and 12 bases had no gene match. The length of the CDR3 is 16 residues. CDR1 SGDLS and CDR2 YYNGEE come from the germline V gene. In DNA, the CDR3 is TGTGCCAGCAGCCTGACGGGGCTAGCGGTTAACAATGAGCAGTTCTTC. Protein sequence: CASSLTGLAVNNEQFF.

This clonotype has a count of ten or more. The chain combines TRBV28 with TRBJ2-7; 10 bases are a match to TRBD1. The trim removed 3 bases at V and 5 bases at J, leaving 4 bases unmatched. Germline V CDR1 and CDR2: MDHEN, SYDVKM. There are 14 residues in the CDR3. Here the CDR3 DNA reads TGTGCCAGCAGTTTCCGGACAGGGGGTAACGAGCAGTACTTC. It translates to CASSFRTGGNEQYF.

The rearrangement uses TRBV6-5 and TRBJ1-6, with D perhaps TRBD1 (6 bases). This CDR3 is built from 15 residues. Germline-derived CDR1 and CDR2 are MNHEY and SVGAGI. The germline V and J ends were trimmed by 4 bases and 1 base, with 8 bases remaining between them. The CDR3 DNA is TGTGCCAGCAGTTTCCAGGGGTCCTATAATTCACCCCTCCACTTT. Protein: CASSFQGSYNSPLHF.

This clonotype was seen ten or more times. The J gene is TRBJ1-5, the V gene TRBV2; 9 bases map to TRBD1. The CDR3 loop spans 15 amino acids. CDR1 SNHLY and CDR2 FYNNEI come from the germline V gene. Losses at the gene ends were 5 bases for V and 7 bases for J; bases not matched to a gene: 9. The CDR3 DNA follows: TGTGCCAGCAGTTCCACAGGGGGCTCCAGGCAGCCCCAGCATTTT. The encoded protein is CASSSTGGSRQPQHF.

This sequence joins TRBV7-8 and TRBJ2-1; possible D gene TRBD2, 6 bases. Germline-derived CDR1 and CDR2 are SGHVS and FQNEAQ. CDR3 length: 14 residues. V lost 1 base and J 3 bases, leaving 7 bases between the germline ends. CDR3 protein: CASSLVGSYNEQFF. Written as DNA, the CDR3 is TGTGCCAGCAGCTTAGTCGGGAGCTACAATGAGCAGTTCTTC.

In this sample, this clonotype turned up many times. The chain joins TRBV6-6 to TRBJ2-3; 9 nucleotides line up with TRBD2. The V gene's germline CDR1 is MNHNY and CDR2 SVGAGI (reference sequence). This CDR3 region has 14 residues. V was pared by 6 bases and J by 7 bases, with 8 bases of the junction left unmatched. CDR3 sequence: CASRERGAGYTQYF. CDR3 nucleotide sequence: TGTGCCAGCAGGGAGCGGGGGGCCGGTTATACGCAGTATTTT.